This T cell receptor beta chain came from a study of blood T cell repertoires in COVID-19. Study at large: Some COVID-19 samples were acute and others convalescent; all came from the United States, Italy and Spain. From T cells, B-cell-depleted T cells, or PBMCs came the material, which was cDNA or gDNA.

Per the original data handling: How many nucleated cells were present was estimated from reference gene primer amplification. Sequencing was performed with immunoSEQ multiplex PCR; in TCRdb, only in-frame clones are kept and a portion is missing. The V and J calls and clone size are taken from that table; D and trimming were inferred from the DNA. The sample comprises fewer than 400,000 clones, 85% of which are singletons, and roughly 3.6% rests with the top ten. V was pared by 0 bases and J by 1 base, with 22 bases between. CDR1 and CDR2 (germline): SNHLY, FYNNEI. The CDR3 loop spans 19 amino acids.

Material: peripheral blood. The receptor was derived from a woman younger than 35 with acute or convalescent COVID-19. This chain connects TRBV2 to TRBJ2-7, with D possibly TRBD2 on 6 matching bases. For the CDR3, the DNA is TGTGCCAGCAGTGAAGCGCTTCTTCGGACGGGGACTGCTTCCTACGAGCAGTACTTC. As protein: CASSEALLRTGTASYEQYF.